These T cell receptor beta chains were read from a single sample in a study of cytomegalovirus exposure and HLA in healthy donors. The assay was immunoSEQ multiplex PCR, and TCRdb's table has in-frame clones only and misses some. Of over 110,000 clones in the sample, 70% to 80% were seen once. The sequencing sample was made of PBMCs. These receptor sequences come from a woman in her 40s in good health and CMV-seropositive. CDR3s include the opening cysteine and the closing phenylalanine or tryptophan. D genes are given only for firm matches. Not every row has a clone size; where given, it reads once, few, many or a size class.

D	V	size	J	DNA	CDR3
TRBD2	TRBV10-1	many	TRBJ2-1	TGCGCCAGCAGTGAGAAGGTGGGGACTAGGACCAATGAGCAGTTCTTC	CASSEKVGTRTNEQFF
TRBD2	TRBV5-1	.	TRBJ2-3	TGCGCCAGCAGTATGGGACTAGCGGGGGGTTCAGATACGCAGTATTTT	CASSMGLAGGSDTQYF
.	TRBV6-5	.	TRBJ1-4	TGTGCCAGCAGTACTATTGGAAAACTGTTTTTT	CASSTIGKLFF
.	TRBV29-1	.	TRBJ1-2	TGCAGCGTTGTCCAGAACTATGGCTACACCTTC	CSVVQNYGYTF
TRBD1	TRBV29-1	.	TRBJ2-2	TGCAGCGGGTGGGACAGAAACACCGGGGAGCTGTTTTTT	CSGWDRNTGELFF
TRBD2	TRBV5-1	.	TRBJ2-6	TGCGCCAGCAGCGGGGGGCTAGCGGGCAACTCTGGGGCCAACGTCCTGACTTTC	CASSGGLAGNSGANVLTF
TRBD2	TRBV7-9	.	TRBJ2-1	TGTGCCAGCAGCATGACTAGCGTTCACAATGAGCAGTTCTTC	CASSMTSVHNEQFF
TRBD2	TRBV2	.	TRBJ2-1	TGTGCCAGCAGCTTATCGGCGGGAGGAGGGGTTAGGCAGTTCTTC	CASSLSAGGGVRQFF
TRBD2	TRBV9	.	TRBJ2-3	TGTGCCAGCAGCGCTACTAGCGGGCCGGGCCCAGATACGCAGTATTTT	CASSATSGPGPDTQYF
.	TRBV5-6	.	TRBJ2-7	TGTGCCAGCAGCTTGGGGCCGGGACAATACTCCTACGAGCAGTACTTC	CASSLGPGQYSYEQYF
.	TRBV4-1	.	TRBJ2-7	TGCGCCAGCAGCCAGCCAAAGCGGAGAGGCGAGCAGTACTTC	CASSQPKRRGEQYF
TRBD1	TRBV6-1	.	TRBJ1-2	TGTGCCAGCAGACCCGGACAGGGTAGTAACTATGGCTACACCTTC	CASRPGQGSNYGYTF
TRBD2	TRBV14	.	TRBJ2-4	TGTGCCAGCAGCCTCCGAATAGCGGGAGCACTGGCCAAAAACATTCAGTACTTC	CASSLRIAGALAKNIQYF
.	TRBV7-9	.	TRBJ2-1	TGTGCCAGCAGCGTAACGGGAGAGGTAAATGAGCAGTTCTTC	CASSVTGEVNEQFF
.	TRBV11-2	.	TRBJ2-1	TGTGCCAGCAGCTCTAGCTCCTACAATGAGCAGTTCTTC	CASSSSSYNEQFF
.	TRBV6-5	once	TRBJ2-3	TGTGCCAGCAGTTACACTGGGGGGACAGACACAGATACGCAGTATTTT	CASSYTGGTDTDTQYF
.	TRBV5-1	.	TRBJ2-5	TGCGCCAGCAGCCCCGACATCTGGGAGACCCAGTACTTC	CASSPDIWETQYF
.	TRBV2	.	TRBJ2-7	TGTGCCAGCAGTAGTCCCGGGTCCTTCTCCTACGAGCAGTACTTC	CASSSPGSFSYEQYF
.	TRBV2	.	TRBJ2-7	TGTGCCAGAAAGGGGCAGGGCGCGGTAGGCGAGCAGTACTTC	CARKGQGAVGEQYF
.	TRBV4-1	.	TRBJ2-2	TGCGCCAGCAGCCAAGATCTCCATAGCACCGGGGAGCTGTTTTTT	CASSQDLHSTGELFF
.	TRBV7-2	.	TRBJ2-7	TGTGCCAGCAGCTTAGTTTTTAACGAGCAGTACTTC	CASSLVFNEQYF
TRBD2	TRBV7-9	few	TRBJ2-5	TGTGCCAGCAGCTTAGTAGGTGTAGCGGGAGGACAAGAGACCCAGTACTTC	CASSLVGVAGGQETQYF